Listed below are T cell receptor beta chains from one sample, sequenced in a study of cytomegalovirus exposure and HLA in healthy donors. TCRdb's copy holds only in-frame clones and misses some; the assay was immunoSEQ multiplex PCR. The sample has approximately 85,000 clones, less than 65% seen once; the top ten hold approximately 5.8%. Sequencing input: PBMCs. These receptors were obtained from a woman in her twenties or thirties in good health and CMV-seropositive. Both conserved end residues are part of each CDR3. A D gene is named only where the DNA matches it firmly. Rows give clone size only sometimes, using once, few, many, or a class for an expanded clone.

j_call d_call cdr3_length clone_size v_call cdr3_nt cdr3_aa
TRBJ1-3 TRBD1 15 - TRBV5-1 TGCGCCAGCAGCGTTGACAGGGGGACTGGAAACACCATATATTTT CASSVDRGTGNTIYF
TRBJ2-3 TRBD2 15 - TRBV5-4 TGTGCCAGCAGCCCTAGCGGGGGGTCCACAGATACGCAGTATTTT CASSPSGGSTDTQYF
TRBJ2-5 - 13 - TRBV10-3 TGTGCCACCCGGGGGGCAGGGGAGGAGACCCAGTACTTC CATRGAGEETQYF
TRBJ1-2 TRBD1 17 - TRBV28 TGTGCCAGCAGTTTATTGGACAGGGGCGAAGCTAACTATGGCTACACCTTC CASSLLDRGEANYGYTF
TRBJ2-3 - 14 - TRBV19 TGTGCCAGTAGTATCCCCCCACACACAGATACGCAGTATTTT CASSIPPHTDTQYF
TRBJ2-2 - 15 - TRBV6-1 TGTGCCAGCAGCGCCGGACAGCCGAACACCGGGGAGCTGTTTTTT CASSAGQPNTGELFF
TRBJ1-6 - 15 - TRBV5-4 TGTGCCAGCAGCTTGGAGGGGTTGGTTGGGTCACCCCTCCACTTT CASSLEGLVGSPLHF
TRBJ2-2 - 15 - TRBV29-1 TGCAGCGTTGTGGCAGGGGCCCTGAACACCGGGGAGCTGTTTTTT CSVVAGALNTGELFF
TRBJ1-1 - 15 - TRBV6-1 TGTGCCAGCAGTAAGCAATTCGAAGTGAACACTGAAGCTTTCTTT CASSKQFEVNTEAFF
TRBJ1-1 TRBD1 13 - TRBV6-6 TGTGCCAGCAATTCAGGGGGCGACACTGAAGCTTTCTTT CASNSGGDTEAFF
TRBJ1-1 TRBD1 15 - TRBV27 TGTGCCAGCAGTCTGCGCGGGACAGGGGGCACTGAAGCTTTCTTT CASSLRGTGGTEAFF
TRBJ2-2 - 16 - TRBV5-1 TGCGCCAGCAGCTTGGTAAGCGAGACTAACACCGGGGAGCTGTTTTTT CASSLVSETNTGELFF
TRBJ2-7 - 13 few TRBV2 TGTGCCAGCAGTGTTACAGGGACCTACGAGCAGTACTTC CASSVTGTYEQYF
TRBJ2-3 - 13 - TRBV5-1 TGCGCCAGTACGACAGGGAGGACAGATACGCAGTATTTT CASTTGRTDTQYF
TRBJ2-7 TRBD1 13 - TRBV18 TGTGCCAGCGCACGGGACAGTACCTACGAGCAGTACTTC CASARDSTYEQYF
TRBJ1-2 - 15 once TRBV5-6 TGTGCCAGCAGCCCAATGTCGGGGGGTGTCTATGGCTACACCTTC CASSPMSGGVYGYTF
TRBJ2-2 TRBD2 15 - TRBV6-5 TGTGCCAGCAGCCCTGTGCGGGGGGGACTCGGGGAGCTGTTTTTT CASSPVRGGLGELFF
TRBJ2-1 - 16 - TRBV4-1 TGCGCCAGCAGCCAAGATATCCGCTGGCGGGCGGACGAGCAGTTCTTC CASSQDIRWRADEQFF
TRBJ2-5 TRBD2 15 - TRBV6-1 TGTGCCAGCAGTGAACTAGCGGGGGGTCAAGAGACCCAGTACTTC CASSELAGGQETQYF
TRBJ2-5 TRBD1 14 - TRBV5-1 TGCGCCAGCAGCCCACAGGGGGCCAGGGAGACCCAGTACTTC CASSPQGARETQYF
TRBJ1-2 - 11 - TRBV6-1 TGTGCCAGCGGGAGGGGGAATGGCTACACCTTC CASGRGNGYTF
TRBJ2-5 TRBD1 14 few TRBV9 TGTGCCAGCAGCGTTGGCAGGGGGCGTGAGACCCAGTACTTC CASSVGRGRETQYF
TRBJ2-1 - 11 few TRBV29-1 TGCAGCCAATTTACAGACAATGAGCAGTTCTTC CSQFTDNEQFF
TRBJ1-3 - 15 - TRBV9 TGTGCCAGCAGCGTTTCAGGTAGCTCTGGAAACACCATATATTTT CASSVSGSSGNTIYF
TRBJ2-1 - 13 - TRBV19 TGTGCCAGTAGTTCCGGACACCGCTACGAGCAGTTCTTC CASSSGHRYEQFF
TRBJ2-1 - 18 - TRBV5-1 TGCGCCAGCAGCTTAAAAGGTTCGCAGGGGACGTCGCCCAATGAGCAGTTCTTC CASSLKGSQGTSPNEQFF
TRBJ1-1 TRBD1 16 - TRBV19 TGTGCCAGTAGTATCGGACAGGCAGTGATGAACACTGAAGCTTTCTTT CASSIGQAVMNTEAFF
TRBJ2-7 - 15 - TRBV10-2 TGCGCCAGCAGTGAGTCGGCTAGCTACTCCTACGAGCAGTACTTC CASSESASYSYEQYF
TRBJ1-6 - 13 - TRBV28 TGTGCCAGCAGTGGACCGGGAGATTCACCCCTCCACTTT CASSGPGDSPLHF
TRBJ2-1 TRBD1 15 few TRBV19 TGTGCCAGTAGTAATCTCCCCGGGACAGGGGAGGAGCAGTTCTTC CASSNLPGTGEEQFF
TRBJ2-3 TRBD2 18 - TRBV5-1 TGCGCCAGCAGCTTGGGGACTAGCGGGGGCCCTAGCACAGATACGCAGTATTTT CASSLGTSGGPSTDTQYF
TRBJ1-4 TRBD1 15 - TRBV6-5 TGTGCCAGCAGCCTAAGGGGGCGCGAGAATGAAAAACTGTTTTTT CASSLRGRENEKLFF
TRBJ1-4 - 14 - TRBV6-1 TGTGCCAGCAGTGAAGCTGGGCCGGGAAGCGAACTGTTTTTT CASSEAGPGSELFF
TRBJ1-2 - 15 - TRBV4-2 TGTGCCAGCAGCTATCACAGGAGGACTAGCTATGGCTACACCTTC CASSYHRRTSYGYTF
TRBJ2-1 - 14 few TRBV6-1 TGTGCCAGCAGTGAAGGGGGGCCACGCAATGAGCAGTTCTTC CASSEGGPRNEQFF
TRBJ2-2 - 15 once TRBV6-1 TGTGCCAGCACCCCCGAGACAGGTAACACCGGGGAGCTGTTTTTT CASTPETGNTGELFF
TRBJ1-5 - 15 few TRBV7-2 TGTGCCAGCAGCTTAGGAATGGGCAGGGTTCAGCCCCAGCATTTT CASSLGMGRVQPQHF